Each of the 22 T cell receptor beta chains below was sequenced from the same sample in a study of blood T cell repertoires in COVID-19 (dated by TCRdb to 2018 to 2021). Library prep was done by the immunoSEQ multiplex PCR assay. Sourced from immuneACCESS, this table was stored by TCRdb with only in-frame sequences that have V and J called. A share of the clones is absent; for the studies checked, an unresolved V gene accounts for under half, and the remainder has no known explanation. The sample includes hundreds of thousands of clones, with over 75% observed a single time. The ten most abundant clones make up 1.5% to 2% of the sample. Sample: PBMCs or T cells enriched from blood (not recorded which). Receptors were obtained from a man aged 35 to 55 who had recovered from COVID-19.

The chain recombines TRBV5-1 with TRBJ2-7; TRBD2 matches 10 bases. The CDR3 loop spans 14 amino acids. CDR1 and CDR2 from the germline V gene are SGHRS and YFSETQ. V lost 3 bases, J lost 4 bases, and 4 bases stayed unmatched. CDR3 sequence: CASSSRAGGYEQYF. The CDR3 DNA follows: TGCGCCAGCAGCTCTCGAGCGGGAGGGTACGAGCAGTACTTC.

The chain combines TRBV6-5 with TRBJ2-2; D not certain. Germline V gene lookup returns CDR1 MNHEY and CDR2 SVGAGI. This CDR3 contains 16 residues. The germline V and J ends were trimmed by 4 bases and 4 bases, with 16 bases remaining between them. CDR3: CASSLVAVFGTGELFF. The CDR3 region has the DNA TGTGCCAGCAGTTTAGTAGCCGTATTTGGCACCGGGGAGCTGTTTTTT.

The rearrangement joins TRBV15 to TRBJ2-7; TRBD1 might be the D (5 bases). Trimming removed 6 bases from V and 2 bases from J, with 11 bases in between. The CDR3 covers 13 residues. CDR1 is LNHNV and CDR2 is YYDKDF in the germline V gene (reference sequence). The CDR3 loop reads CATSTDITYEQYF. The CDR3 region has the DNA TGTGCCACCAGTACGGACATTACCTACGAGCAGTACTTC.

The chain couples TRBV6-4 to TRBJ2-7; D may be TRBD2 (6 bases). This CDR3 is 15 amino acids long. Germline CDR1 reads MRHNA; CDR2 reads SNTAGT. With 7 bases removed from V and 3 bases from J, the gap between germline ends came to 19 bases. This chain's CDR3 is CASKIILAQDYEQYF. The DNA for the CDR3 is TGTGCCAGCAAGATTATTCTAGCGCAAGACTACGAGCAGTACTTC.

The chain carries TRBV5-1 and TRBJ1-2, with a tentative D call TRBD1 (6 bases). The CDR3 runs 16 residues. Germline loops: CDR1 SGHRS, CDR2 YFSETQ. V lost 3 bases, J lost 6 bases, and 21 bases lay in between. This CDR3 is CASSYIGGAQGDGYTF. The CDR3, as DNA: TGCGCCAGCAGCTATATAGGGGGAGCGCAAGGTGATGGCTACACCTTC.

The chain has TRBV30 and TRBJ1-6; D is unresolved. The CDR3 is made up of 14 amino acids. Germline V gene data show CDR1 as GTSNPN and CDR2 as SVGIG (reference sequence). Trimming removed 2 bases from V and 7 bases from J, with 12 bases in between. As DNA, the CDR3 is TGTGCCTGGAGTCGAGGGTTCGGGAATTCACCCCTCCACTTT. Its translation is CAWSRGFGNSPLHF.

J is TRBJ2-1 and V is TRBV7-9; D not certain. V lost 2 bases and J lost 7, with 6 bases in between. Germline V CDR1 and CDR2: SEHNR, FQNEAQ (reference sequence). This CDR3 has 12 residues. Here the CDR3 reads CASSLLRNEQFF. CDR3 nucleotide sequence: TGTGCCAGCAGCTTATTGCGTAATGAGCAGTTCTTC. Full variable domain (missing parts from reference TRBV7-9 and TRBJ2-1): DTGVSQNPRHKITKRGQNVTFRCDPISEHNRLYWYRQTLGQGPEFLTYFQNEAQLEKSRLLSDRFSAERPKGSFSTLEIQRTEQGDSAMYLCASSLLRNEQFFGPGTRLTVL.

Remarks on this clone: Because the CDR3's place on the DNA is in doubt, the DNA is left out and the CDR3 is given as listed by TCRdb. This chain uses TRBV28 with TRBJ1-2. The CDR3 spans 14 amino acids, including both terminal residues. Looked up from germline, CDR1 is MDHEN and CDR2 is SYDVKM. CDR3 sequence: CASSILGPAGGYTF.

This chain links TRBV2 with TRBJ1-2; D perhaps matches TRBD1 (5 bases). The germline V gene has CDR1 SNHLY and CDR2 FYNNEI. V lost 2 bases to trimming and J lost 4 bases, with 14 bases between them. The CDR3 contains 15 residues. The CDR3 coding sequence is TGTGCCAGCAGTGAATTATGGGGCTTGGGCTATGGCTACACCTTC. Translating gives CASSELWGLGYGYTF.

This clone has just a few counts. The genes are TRBV27 and TRBJ1-4; 9 nucleotides align to TRBD1. Germline lookup yields CDR1 MNHEY and CDR2 SMNVEV (reference sequence). This CDR3 contains 15 residues. Trimming took 4 bases from V and 8 from J; bases not matched to a gene: 8. Written as DNA, the CDR3 is TGTGCCAGCAGTTCCGCTACAGGGGGCAGGGAAAAACTGTTTTTT. It yields the protein CASSSATGGREKLFF. Full variable domain (rest looked up from reference TRBV27 and TRBJ1-4): EAQVTQNPRYLITVTGKKLTVTCSQNMNHEYMSWYRQDPGLGLRQIYYSMNVEVTDKGDVPEGYKVSRKEKRNFPLILESPSPNQTSLYFCASSSATGGREKLFFGSGTQLSVL.

CDR3 residues: CASKTSPTSYEQYF. In nucleotides, the CDR3 is TGTGCCAGCAAGACTAGCCCGACTAGCTACGAGCAGTACTTC. The V and J genes are TRBV27 and TRBJ2-7; 7 nucleotides agree with TRBD2. Germline CDR1 is MNHEY and CDR2 is SMNVEV (reference sequence). This CDR3 comprises 14 residues. V shed 7 bases, J shed 3 bases, and the junction held 9 bases outside the gene matches.

The CDR3 spells CATSRDIAEGNTIYF. The DNA of the CDR3 is TGTGCCACCAGCAGAGATATAGCAGAAGGAAACACCATATATTTT. This chain joins TRBV15 and TRBJ1-3, with unresolved D. This CDR3 region has 15 residues. Germline CDR1 LNHNV, CDR2 YYDKDF (reference sequence). Trimming shortened V by 0 bases and J by 4 bases, and 10 bases separated the two germline ends. Full variable domain (rest looked up from reference TRBV15 and TRBJ1-3): DAMVIQNPRYQVTQFGKPVTLSCSQTLNHNVMYWYQQKSSQAPKLLFHYYDKDFNNEADTPDNFQSRRPNTSFCFLDIRSPGLGDTAMYLCATSRDIAEGNTIYFGEGSWLTVV.

The rearrangement joins TRBV27 to TRBJ2-1; D might be TRBD2 (6 bases). The germline CDR1 and CDR2 sequences are MNHEY and SMNVEV (reference sequence). CDR3 length: 13 amino acids. The V end lost 7 bases, the J end lost 9 bases, and 16 bases lay between the germline ends. CDR3 loop: CASTQTPEGEQFF. DNA for the CDR3: TGTGCCAGCACCCAAACCCCGGAGGGTGAGCAGTTCTTC.

The CDR3 sequence is CAWINYPQEMNTEAFF. CDR3 bases: TGTGCCTGGATAAACTATCCACAGGAGATGAACACTGAAGCTTTCTTT. The chain couples TRBV30 to TRBJ1-1; a weak D match, TRBD1 (5 bases). This CDR3 has 16 residues. Germline V gene lookup returns CDR1 GTSNPN and CDR2 SVGIG (reference sequence). The germline V and J ends were trimmed by 4 bases and 0 bases, with 18 bases remaining between them.

The V and J genes are TRBV7-6 and TRBJ2-2; unclear D gene. Germline V gene sequence: CDR1 SGHVS, CDR2 FNYEAQ. The CDR3 is 14 residues long. The ends were cut back, 5 bases at V and 1 base at J, with 8 bases in the middle. The CDR3: CASSHDKNTGELFF. The CDR3 bases are TGTGCCAGCAGCCATGACAAGAACACCGGGGAGCTGTTTTTT.

The rearrangement links TRBV3-1 (or the pseudogene TRBV3-2) to TRBJ2-7; 8 nucleotides line up with TRBD1. Germline CDR1 LGHDT, CDR2 YNNKEL (reference sequence). This CDR3 spans 16 amino acids. V lost 1 base to trimming and J lost 3 bases; unmatched junction nucleotides: 8. Written as DNA, the CDR3 is TGTGCCAGCAGCCAAGGTCCTCAGGGGGCGAACTACGAGCAGTACTTC. Translating it yields CASSQGPQGANYEQYF.

This chain uses TRBV6-6 with TRBJ1-1; weak D call: TRBD1 (6 bases). The CDR3 has 14 amino acids. The V gene's germline CDR1 is MNHNY and CDR2 SVGAGI (reference sequence). V lost 5 bases, J lost 5 bases, and 15 bases lay in between. This CDR3 is CASSTHYRVTEAFF. The CDR3 coding sequence is TGTGCCAGCAGTACTCACTACAGGGTAACTGAAGCTTTCTTT.

The chain has TRBV19 and TRBJ2-1; 11 positions agree with TRBD1. In germline, CDR1 is LNHDA, CDR2 SQIVND (reference sequence). CDR3 length equals 17 residues. Trimming removed 6 bases from V and 7 bases from J; junction bases left unmatched: 14. The CDR3 sequence: CASSQSMDRGLHNEQFF. CDR3 nucleotides: TGTGCCAGTAGCCAATCCATGGACAGGGGGCTGCATAATGAGCAGTTCTTC.

The chain is built from TRBV6-5 and TRBJ1-1; D perhaps matches TRBD1 (6 bases). Trimming cost V 6 bases and J 10 bases, with 21 bases left between them. The CDR3 covers 14 residues. Germline lookup yields CDR1 MNHEY and CDR2 SVGAGI. The DNA for the CDR3 is TGTGCCAGCAGCCTAGAGTTCGGTCTGGGGGCAGCTTTCTTT. Translated, it gives CASSLEFGLGAAFF.

V is TRBV19 and J is TRBJ2-3, with 10 bases aligning to TRBD2. Trimming took 3 bases from V and 5 from J; bases not matched to a gene: 2. This CDR3 is 14 amino acids long. Germline CDR1 and CDR2: LNHDA and SQIVND (reference sequence). The chain's CDR3 is CASSIIAGGDTQYF. CDR3 nucleotide sequence: TGTGCCAGTAGTATTATAGCGGGAGGAGATACGCAGTATTTT.

V gene TRBV6-4 combines with J gene TRBJ2-2; D unclear. Trimming took off 4 bases at V and 2 bases at J, with 5 bases between the two ends. CDR1 is MRHNA, CDR2 SNTAGT, per germline. The CDR3 runs to 13 residues. CDR3 residues: CASSASNTGELFF. DNA for the CDR3: TGTGCCAGCAGTGCAAGCAACACCGGGGAGCTGTTTTTT.

The gene calls are TRBV30 and TRBJ2-4; D is unresolved. Trimming removed 1 base from V and 5 bases from J, with 6 bases in between. The germline V gene has CDR1 GTSNPN and CDR2 SVGIG (reference sequence). CDR3 size: 12 residues. CDR3 protein: CAWSDRENIQYF. In DNA form, the CDR3 reads TGTGCCTGGAGTGACCGCGAAAACATTCAGTACTTC.